The table lists the clone carrying this T cell receptor (beta chain) with a count of one. Other DNA sequences in the sample encode the same CDR3. TCRdb's copy holds only in-frame clones and misses some; the assay was immunoSEQ multiplex PCR. The table includes tens of thousands of clones, around nine tenths detected once. Germline V gives CDR1 KGHDR, CDR2 SFDVKD. The CDR3 is 15 residues long. V was clipped by 4 bases and J by 7 bases; unmatched bases: 6. This sample is drawn from a study of blood T cell repertoires in COVID-19. The source of this sequence is a man between 45 and 60 years old with active COVID-19. The sequenced sample consisted of peripheral blood. The chain couples TRBV24-1 to TRBJ1-4; 9 nucleotides agree with TRBD1. The chain's CDR3 is CATSDPGQGGEKLFF. DNA for the CDR3: TGTGCCACCAGTGACCCGGGACAGGGCGGTGAAAAACTGTTTTTT.